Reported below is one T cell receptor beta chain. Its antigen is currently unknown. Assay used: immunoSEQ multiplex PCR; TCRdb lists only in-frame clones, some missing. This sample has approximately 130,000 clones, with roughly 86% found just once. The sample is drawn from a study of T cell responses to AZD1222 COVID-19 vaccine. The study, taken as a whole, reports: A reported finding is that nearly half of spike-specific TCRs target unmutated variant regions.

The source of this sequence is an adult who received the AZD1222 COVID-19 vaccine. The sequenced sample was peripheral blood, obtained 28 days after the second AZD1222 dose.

The CDR3 DNA reads as TGTGCCATCAGTGGAGAGGCGAACACCATATATTTT. It translates to CAISGEANTIYF. The J gene is TRBJ1-3, the V gene TRBV10-3; D remains ambiguous. With 4 bases removed from V and 7 bases from J, the gap between germline ends came to 8 bases. Germline CDR1 ENHRY, CDR2 SYGVKD. The CDR3 sequence is 12 residues long.